The 17 T cell receptor beta chains listed next were all sequenced from one sample in a study of STAT5B mutations in CD4+ large granular lymphocyte leukemia. Sequencing used immunoSEQ multiplex PCR; TCRdb keeps in-frame clones, though not all of them. There are 30,000 to 40,000 clones in the sample; about 85% occur only once, and roughly 3.4% lies in the top ten. Material: CD4+ T cells from blood buffy coats. The receptors originated from a human donor in good health.

The V and J genes are TRBV27 and TRBJ1-2; D call uncertain. The CDR3 has 11 residues. The germline gives CDR1 MNHEY, CDR2 SMNVEV (reference sequence). The V end lost 11 bases, the J end lost 5 bases, and 12 bases lay between the germline ends. The CDR3 DNA follows: TGTGCCGTTATGGCGCGTTATGGCTACACCTTC. It is translated as CAVMARYGYTF.

This chain uses TRBV5-1 with TRBJ2-5; the D gene is possibly TRBD1 (6 bases). The germline V gene has CDR1 SGHRS and CDR2 YFSETQ. The CDR3 spans 13 residues. The V end lost 2 bases, the J end lost 5 bases, and 10 bases lay between the germline ends. The CDR3 sequence is CASSLQGGETQYF. CDR3 DNA: TGCGCCAGCAGCTTACAGGGCGGTGAGACCCAGTACTTC.

The rearrangement uses TRBV7-2 and TRBJ2-5; 7 nucleotides agree with TRBD2. There are 16 residues in the CDR3. After removal of 1 base from V and 2 bases from J, the junction contained 7 bases not matched to a gene. Germline V gene lookup returns CDR1 SGHTA and CDR2 FQGNSA. The CDR3 loop is CASSLGLGGGQETQYF. CDR3 nucleotide sequence: TGTGCCAGCAGCTTAGGTCTTGGCGGGGGACAAGAGACCCAGTACTTC.

For the CDR3, the DNA is TGTGCCAGCAGCCCACCGGGACCGACTAACTATGGCTACACCTTC. Translation gives CASSPPGPTNYGYTF. The chain is built from TRBV7-9 and TRBJ1-2, with D possibly being TRBD1 (5 bases). Germline V lookup: CDR1 SEHNR, CDR2 FQNEAQ (reference sequence). The CDR3 totals 15 residues. Trimming pared 5 bases from V and 0 bases from J, leaving 13 bases between.

The V gene is TRBV28, the J gene TRBJ1-1; no reliable D call. CDR1 is MDHEN, CDR2 SYDVKM, per germline. The length of the CDR3 is 11 residues. V was pared by 6 bases and J by 1 base, with 3 bases between. The CDR3 region is CASRQNTEAFF. For the CDR3, the DNA is TGTGCCAGCAGACAGAACACTGAAGCTTTCTTT.

The J gene is TRBJ2-2, the V gene TRBV11-2, with 9 positions matching TRBD1. The V and J ends lost 3 bases and 5 bases, in that order; junction bases with no gene match: 7. The CDR3 is made up of 16 amino acids. Germline V gene sequence: CDR1 SGHAT, CDR2 FQNNGV. In DNA form, the CDR3 reads TGTGCCAGCAGCTTGGCGGGACAGGGTATTACCGGGGAGCTGTTTTTT. It yields the protein CASSLAGQGITGELFF. The whole variable domain, filled in from reference TRBV11-2 and TRBJ2-2, reads EAGVAQSPRYKIIEKRQSVAFWCNPISGHATLYWYQQILGQGPKLLIQFQNNGVVDDSQLPKDRFSAERLKGVDSTLKIQPAKLEDSAVYLCASSLAGQGITGELFFGEGSRLTVL.

The rearrangement links TRBV29-1 to TRBJ2-7; TRBD2 matches at 9 bases. The CDR3 runs to 16 residues. V shed 4 bases and J 3 bases; nucleotides not matched to a gene: 13. Germline loops: CDR1 SQVTM, CDR2 ANQGSEA. The chain's CDR3 is CSVGPGPSGADYEQYF. CDR3 nucleotides: TGCAGCGTTGGTCCTGGACCTAGCGGGGCCGACTACGAGCAGTACTTC.

The chain uses TRBV7-2 and TRBJ2-5; tentative D call: TRBD2 (6 bases). V gave up 2 bases and J gave up 5 bases, with 18 bases separating them. The CDR3 has 16 amino acids. The germline V gene has CDR1 SGHTA and CDR2 FQGNSA. DNA for the CDR3: TGTGCCAGCAGCTTAAATTCGGCCGGGAGCGTGGAGACCCAGTACTTC. Amino acid sequence: CASSLNSAGSVETQYF.

This chain joins TRBV18 and TRBJ1-5, with D possibly matching TRBD1 (6 bases). Germline V gene data show CDR1 as KGHSH and CDR2 as LQKENI. CDR3 length equals 15 residues. V lost 3 bases and J 6 bases, leaving 15 bases between the germline ends. CDR3 DNA sequence: TGTGCCAGCTCACCTCCCGGGGGCGCGGGTCAGCCCCAGCATTTT. The encoded protein is CASSPPGGAGQPQHF.

This chain uses TRBV29-1 with TRBJ1-5; D remains ambiguous. Looked up from germline, CDR1 is SQVTM and CDR2 is ANQGSEA. Deletions cut 7 bases from V and 4 bases from J, with 5 bases between. This CDR3 has 10 residues. The CDR3 DNA reads as TGCAGCGCACCAAATCAGCCCCAGCATTTT. This sequence encodes CSAPNQPQHF.

This sequence joins TRBV11-2 and TRBJ2-2; the D is unclear. The germline V gene has CDR1 SGHAT and CDR2 FQNNGV. Between the trimmed V and J ends, which lost 3 bases and 2 bases, there was a span of 4 bases. There are 13 residues in the CDR3. CDR3 sequence reads: CASSLINTGELFF. The CDR3 DNA sequence: TGTGCCAGCAGCTTGATTAACACCGGGGAGCTGTTTTTT.

This rearrangement joins TRBV4-1 to TRBJ2-6; D unclear. The ends were cut back, 0 bases at V and 1 base at J, with 13 bases in the middle. The germline gives CDR1 MGHRA, CDR2 YSYEKL. This CDR3 has 18 amino acids. The CDR3 DNA reads TGCGCCAGCAGCCAAGAGGCTGCCTTCGGTTCTGGGGCCAACGTCCTGACTTTC. Translation: CASSQEAAFGSGANVLTF.

The genes are TRBV19 and TRBJ2-1, with D possibly called TRBD1 or TRBD2 (5 bases each). The CDR3 has 16 residues. V dropped 3 bases and J dropped 4 bases, with 16 bases sitting between them. Germline V gives CDR1 LNHDA, CDR2 SQIVND (reference sequence). The CDR3 spells CASSITLGESYNEQFF. CDR3 nucleotide sequence: TGTGCCAGTAGTATTACTTTGGGGGAATCATACAATGAGCAGTTCTTC.

The CDR3 sequence: CASSPQYYNEQFF. The CDR3 coding sequence is TGTGCCAGCAGCCCTCAGTATTACAATGAGCAGTTCTTC. V and J are TRBV14 and TRBJ2-1; no firm D call. Germline CDR1 is SGHDN and CDR2 is FVKESK. V was shortened by 4 bases and J by 4 bases, with 8 bases between the two germline ends. The CDR3 contains 13 residues. The variable domain in full, completed from reference TRBV14 and TRBJ2-1, reads EAGVTQFPSHSVIEKGQTVTLRCDPISGHDNLYWYRRVMGKEIKFLLHFVKESKQDESGMPNNRFLAERTGGTYSTLKVQPAELEDSGVYFCASSPQYYNEQFFGPGTRLTVL.

The V call is TRBV6-4, the J call TRBJ2-1, with unresolved D. CDR3 length: 14 amino acids. V dropped 5 bases and J dropped 3 bases, with 11 bases sitting between them. CDR1 is MRHNA, CDR2 SNTAGT, per germline. CDR3 nucleotide sequence: TGTGCCAGCAGTCCCACACCCTACTACAATGAGCAGTTCTTC. This translates into CASSPTPYYNEQFF.

This clone was counted between two and nine times. This sequence joins TRBV7-2 and TRBJ2-7; 7 bases are shared with TRBD2. The length of the CDR3 is 15 residues. J gave up 6 bases and V 5 bases, and 13 bases lay outside the gene matches. Per the germline V gene, CDR1 is SGHTA and CDR2 is FQGNSA. In DNA, the CDR3 is TGTGCCAGCAGCCCTGAGTGGGGGGGTAGGGGCGAGCAGTACTTC. This translates into CASSPEWGGRGEQYF.

The J gene is TRBJ1-5, the V gene TRBV6-1; D gene uncertain. Per the germline V gene, CDR1 is MNHNS and CDR2 is SASEGT. The CDR3 extends over 12 amino acids. The V and J ends lost 4 bases and 4 bases respectively, with 5 bases between them. CDR3 amino acids: CASSGQNQPQHF. For the CDR3, the DNA is TGTGCCAGCAGTGGACAAAATCAGCCCCAGCATTTT.